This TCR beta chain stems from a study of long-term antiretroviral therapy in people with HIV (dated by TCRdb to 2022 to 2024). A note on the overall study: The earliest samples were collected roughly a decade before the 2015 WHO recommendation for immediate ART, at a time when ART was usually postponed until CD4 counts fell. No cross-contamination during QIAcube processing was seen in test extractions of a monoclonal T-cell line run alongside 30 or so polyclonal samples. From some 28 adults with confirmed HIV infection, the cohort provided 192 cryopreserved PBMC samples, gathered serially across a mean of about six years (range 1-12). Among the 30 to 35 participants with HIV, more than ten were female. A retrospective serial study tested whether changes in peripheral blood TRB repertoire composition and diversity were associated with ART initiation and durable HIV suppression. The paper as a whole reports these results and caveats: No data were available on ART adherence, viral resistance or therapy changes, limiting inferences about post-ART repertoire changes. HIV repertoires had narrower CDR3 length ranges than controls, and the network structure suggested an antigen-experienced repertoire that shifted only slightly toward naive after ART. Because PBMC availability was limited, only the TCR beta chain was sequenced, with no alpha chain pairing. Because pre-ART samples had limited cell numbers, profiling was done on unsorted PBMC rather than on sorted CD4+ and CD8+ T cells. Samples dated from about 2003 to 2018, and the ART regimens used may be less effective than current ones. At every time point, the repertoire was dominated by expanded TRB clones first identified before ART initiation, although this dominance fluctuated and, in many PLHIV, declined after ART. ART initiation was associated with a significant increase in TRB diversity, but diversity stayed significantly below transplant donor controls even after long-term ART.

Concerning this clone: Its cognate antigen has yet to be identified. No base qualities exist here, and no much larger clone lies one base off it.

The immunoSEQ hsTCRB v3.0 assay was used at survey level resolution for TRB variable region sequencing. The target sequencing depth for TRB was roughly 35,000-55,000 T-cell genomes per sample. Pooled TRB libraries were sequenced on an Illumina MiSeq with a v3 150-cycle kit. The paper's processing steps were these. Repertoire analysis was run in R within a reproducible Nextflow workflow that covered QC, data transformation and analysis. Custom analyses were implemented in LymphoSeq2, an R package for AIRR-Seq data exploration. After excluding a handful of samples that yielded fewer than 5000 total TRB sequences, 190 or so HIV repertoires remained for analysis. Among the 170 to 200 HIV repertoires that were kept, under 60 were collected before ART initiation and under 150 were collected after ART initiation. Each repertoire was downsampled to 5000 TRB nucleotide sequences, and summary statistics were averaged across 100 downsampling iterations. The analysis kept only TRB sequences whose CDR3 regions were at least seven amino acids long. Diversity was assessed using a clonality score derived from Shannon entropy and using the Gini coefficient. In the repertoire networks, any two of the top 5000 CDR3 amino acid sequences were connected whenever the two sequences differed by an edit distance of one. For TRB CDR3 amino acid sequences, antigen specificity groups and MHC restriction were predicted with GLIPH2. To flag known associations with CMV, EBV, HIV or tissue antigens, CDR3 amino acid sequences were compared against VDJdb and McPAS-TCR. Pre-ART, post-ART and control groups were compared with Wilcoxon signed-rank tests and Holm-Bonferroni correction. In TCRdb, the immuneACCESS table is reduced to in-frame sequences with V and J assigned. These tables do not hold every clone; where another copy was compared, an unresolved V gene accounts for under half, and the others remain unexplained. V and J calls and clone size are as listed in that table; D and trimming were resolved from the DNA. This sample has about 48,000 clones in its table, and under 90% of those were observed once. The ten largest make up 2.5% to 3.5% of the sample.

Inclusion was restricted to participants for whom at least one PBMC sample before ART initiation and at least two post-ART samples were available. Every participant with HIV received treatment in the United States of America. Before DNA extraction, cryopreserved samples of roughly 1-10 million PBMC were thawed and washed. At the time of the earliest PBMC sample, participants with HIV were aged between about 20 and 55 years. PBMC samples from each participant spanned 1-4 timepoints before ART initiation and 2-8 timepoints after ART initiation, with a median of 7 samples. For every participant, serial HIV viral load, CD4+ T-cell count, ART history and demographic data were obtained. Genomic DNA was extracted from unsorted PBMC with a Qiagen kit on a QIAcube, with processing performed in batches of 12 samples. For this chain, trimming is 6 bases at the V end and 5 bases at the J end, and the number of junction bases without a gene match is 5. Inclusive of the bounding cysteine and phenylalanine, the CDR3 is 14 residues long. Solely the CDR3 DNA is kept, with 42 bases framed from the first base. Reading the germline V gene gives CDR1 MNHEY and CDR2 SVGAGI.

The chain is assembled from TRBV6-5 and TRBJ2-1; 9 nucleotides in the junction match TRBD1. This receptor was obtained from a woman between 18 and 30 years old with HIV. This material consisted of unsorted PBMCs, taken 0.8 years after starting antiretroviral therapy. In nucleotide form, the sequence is TGTGCCAGCAGGTGGACAGGGGCGGACAATGAGCAGTTCTTC. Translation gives CASRWTGADNEQFF.